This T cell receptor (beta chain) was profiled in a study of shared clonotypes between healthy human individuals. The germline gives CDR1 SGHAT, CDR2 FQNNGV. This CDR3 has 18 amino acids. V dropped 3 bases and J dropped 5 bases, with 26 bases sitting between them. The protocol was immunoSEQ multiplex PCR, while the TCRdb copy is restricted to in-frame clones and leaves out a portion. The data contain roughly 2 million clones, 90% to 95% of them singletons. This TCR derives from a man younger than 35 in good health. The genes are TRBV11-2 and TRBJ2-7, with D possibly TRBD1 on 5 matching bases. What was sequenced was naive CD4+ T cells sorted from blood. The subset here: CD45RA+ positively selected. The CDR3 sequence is CASSLFPLGHADVHEQYF. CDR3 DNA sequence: TGTGCCAGCAGCTTGTTCCCCCTGGGGCACGCTGATGTCCACGAGCAGTACTTC.